One sample yielded the 19 T cell receptor beta chains listed below, sequenced in a study of control samples from healthy donors and cancer patients. Produced via immunoSEQ multiplex PCR; TCRdb's table is partial and in-frame only. The sample lists about 120,000 clones, about 92% occurring once. The sample was PBMCs. All receptors derive from a man aged 80 or over with head and neck cancer.

In DNA, the CDR3 is TGCGCCAGCAGCTTTCTCGACTGGGGCCAAGGGACTGAAGCTTTCTTT. Amino acids: CASSFLDWGQGTEAFF. V gene TRBV5-1 combines with J gene TRBJ1-1; maybe TRBD1 (5 bases). Germline CDR1 is SGHRS and CDR2 is YFSETQ. The CDR3 spans 16 residues. Trimming removed 2 bases at V and 5 bases at J, with 19 bases between.

As for this clone: One end of the junction does not line up with germline, which may come from a read error. This chain connects TRBV16 to TRBJ1-4; 7 bases match TRBD1. Germline CDR1 is KGHSY and CDR2 is FQNENV. CDR3 size: 15 residues. CDR3 bases: TGTGCCAGCAGGCAATCGAGAATACAGGGGGAAAAACTGTTTTTT. Translation gives CASRQSRIQGEKLFF.

This chain uses TRBV30 with TRBJ1-2; 7 positions agree with TRBD1. Germline trimming cut 3 bases from V and 8 bases from J; bases unmatched to any gene: 6. CDR3 length equals 12 residues. Per germline, CDR1 GTSNPN and CDR2 SVGIG (reference sequence). The DNA for the CDR3 is TGTGCCTGGAGAGAAGCAGGGGGAGGCTACACCTTC. Encoded protein: CAWREAGGGYTF. Combining the CDR3 with reference TRBV30 and TRBJ1-2 gives the whole variable domain SQTIHQWPATLVQPVGSPLSLECTVEGTSNPNLYWYRQAAGRGLQLLFYSVGIGQISSEVPQNLSASRPQDRQFILSSKKLLLSDSGFYLCAWREAGGGYTFGSGTRLTVV.

This clone was observed a handful of times. The chain couples TRBV7-8 to TRBJ1-1; 7 positions agree with TRBD1. Losses at the gene ends were 5 bases for V and 4 bases for J; bases not matched to a gene: 13. The germline V gene encodes CDR1 SGHVS and CDR2 FQNEAQ. The CDR3 runs to 16 residues. CDR3 coding DNA: TGTGCCAGCAGCCCATACGATAGACAGGGTAGCACTGAAGCTTTCTTT. The encoded protein is CASSPYDRQGSTEAFF.

The genes are TRBV29-1 and TRBJ2-1; 16 nucleotides agree with TRBD2. Losses at the gene ends were 6 bases for V and 8 bases for J; bases not matched to a gene: 10. From germline, CDR1 is SQVTM and CDR2 ANQGSEA. CDR3 length equals 16 residues. This CDR3 is CSVTGTSGGASYEQFF. The CDR3 DNA follows: TGCAGCGTCACCGGGACTAGCGGGGGGGCCTCATATGAGCAGTTCTTC.

This sequence joins TRBV25-1 and TRBJ2-7; TRBD2 matches 13 bases. The V gene end was trimmed by 5 bases and the J gene end by 6 bases; junction bases not matched to a gene: 7. The CDR3 contains 15 residues. Per the germline V gene, CDR1 is MGHDK and CDR2 is SYGVNS. The CDR3 DNA sequence: TGTGCCAGCAGTCCCCCCGGACTAGCGGGAGTCGAGCAGTACTTC. Translation: CASSPPGLAGVEQYF.

The V gene is TRBV20-1, the J gene TRBJ2-3; tentative D call: TRBD2 (6 bases). V shed 3 bases and J shed 2 bases, with 15 bases lying between them. The germline gives CDR1 DFQATT, CDR2 SNEGSKA (reference sequence). The CDR3 is made up of 15 amino acids. DNA for the CDR3: TGCAGTGCTAGTCAAGCTCAGGACTACACAGATACGCAGTATTTT. Translating gives CSASQAQDYTDTQYF.

This clone was observed a few times. The chain combines TRBV2 with TRBJ2-5, with TRBD1 as a possible D gene (6 bases). With 3 bases removed from V and 4 bases from J, the gap between germline ends came to 15 bases. CDR3 length: 15 residues. CDR1 and CDR2 (germline): SNHLY, FYNNEI. CDR3 region: CASSDVRGGGETQYF. CDR3 nucleotide sequence: TGTGCCAGCAGTGACGTCAGGGGTGGGGGAGAGACCCAGTACTTC.

V and J are TRBV2 and TRBJ1-1; tentatively, D is TRBD1 (5 bases). The CDR3 sequence is 14 residues long. Trimming shortened V by 6 bases and J by 2 bases, and 13 bases separated the two germline ends. Germline loops: CDR1 SNHLY, CDR2 FYNNEI. The CDR3 DNA reads TGTGCCAGCAGGCAGGGTGGGGGTAACACTGAAGCTTTCTTT. It codes for CASRQGGGNTEAFF.

The CDR3 loop reads CASSLDGPIESTDTQYF. CDR3 nucleotides: TGTGCCAGCAGCTTAGACGGACCCATTGAGAGCACAGATACGCAGTATTTT. V and J are TRBV11-3 and TRBJ2-3; unclear D gene. Germline CDR1 SGHNT, CDR2 YENEEA. V was cut by 0 bases and J by 0 bases, with 13 bases left in between. The CDR3 is made up of 17 amino acids.

This chain uses TRBV2 with TRBJ1-1; tentatively, D is TRBD1 (5 bases). CDR1 is SNHLY and CDR2 is FYNNEI in the germline V gene. CDR3 length equals 13 residues. V dropped 4 bases and J dropped 2 bases, with 8 bases sitting between them. The CDR3 DNA is TGTGCCAGCAGTGCCGGGGCTAACACTGAAGCTTTCTTT. As protein: CASSAGANTEAFF.

The genes are TRBV11-2 and TRBJ2-3; 8 nucleotides align to TRBD2. Per germline, CDR1 SGHAT and CDR2 FQNNGV. The ends lost 4 bases at V and 5 bases at J; junction bases unmatched: 8. CDR3 length: 15 residues. The CDR3 DNA sequence: TGTGCCAGCAGCTCAAGGAGGCGGGAGGAAGATACGCAGTATTTT. Protein: CASSSRRREEDTQYF.

The CDR3, as DNA: TGTGCCAGTAGGGGGGACAGGAGTGACTATGGCTACACCTTC. It specifies CASRGDRSDYGYTF. The rearrangement joins TRBV19 to TRBJ1-2; 8 bases match TRBD1. V lost 6 bases to trimming and J lost 3 bases; unmatched junction nucleotides: 6. Germline V gene data show CDR1 as LNHDA and CDR2 as SQIVND (reference sequence). The CDR3 runs 14 residues.

The chain recombines TRBV2 with TRBJ2-5; 15 bases match TRBD2. The CDR3 has 16 amino acids. The junction had 4 bases not matched to a gene; V was cut back by 1 base and J by 7 bases. Germline V gene data show CDR1 as SNHLY and CDR2 as FYNNEI. CDR3 DNA sequence: TGTGCCAGCAGTGAAGGGGGGGGACTAGCGGGGGGGACCCAGTACTTC. Residues: CASSEGGGLAGGTQYF. The whole variable domain, remainder taken from reference TRBV2 and TRBJ2-5, is EPEVTQTPSHQVTQMGQEVILRCVPISNHLYFYWYRQILGQKVEFLVSFYNNEISEKSEIFDDQFSVERPDGSNFTLKIRSTKLEDSAMYFCASSEGGGLAGGTQYFGPGTRLLVL.

The chain has TRBV11-2 and TRBJ1-6; 9 nucleotides match TRBD1. The germline CDR1 and CDR2 sequences are SGHAT and FQNNGV. The trim removed 4 bases at V and 7 bases at J, leaving 8 bases unmatched. The CDR3 is 16 amino acids. The CDR3 loop is CASSYSPGQGNSPLHF. The CDR3, as DNA: TGTGCCAGCAGCTACTCGCCGGGACAGGGAAATTCACCCCTCCACTTT.

The chain has TRBV6-1 and TRBJ2-7; 11 positions match TRBD2. Germline-derived CDR1 and CDR2 are MNHNS and SASEGT. This CDR3 contains 17 residues. Trimming cost V 2 bases and J 2 bases; bases outside gene matches: 8. CDR3 residues: CASSESFSGGAAYEQYF. CDR3 sequence (DNA): TGTGCCAGCAGTGAATCCTTTAGCGGGGGGGCCGCCTACGAGCAGTACTTC.

The rearrangement links TRBV6-4 to TRBJ1-1; D is uncertain. Germline loops: CDR1 MRHNA, CDR2 SNTAGT. V was cut by 6 bases and J by 3 bases, with 11 bases left in between. The CDR3 consists of 13 residues. The CDR3 nucleotides are TGTGCCAGCAGGATGGATACGTACACTGAAGCTTTCTTT. Protein: CASRMDTYTEAFF.

The genes are TRBV7-9 and TRBJ2-1; D gene ambiguous. The CDR3 runs 11 residues. The V end was cut by 4 bases, the J end by 6 bases, with 4 bases between. Germline V gene data show CDR1 as SEHNR and CDR2 as FQNEAQ (reference sequence). As DNA, the CDR3 is TGTGCCAGCAGCTCGTCCAATGAGCAGTTCTTC. This translates into CASSSSNEQFF.

This chain uses TRBV7-2 with TRBJ2-1, with D perhaps TRBD2 (7 bases). CDR1 is SGHTA and CDR2 is FQGNSA in the germline V gene. This CDR3 has 18 residues. V gave up 6 bases and J gave up 5 bases, with 26 bases separating them. CDR3 nucleotide sequence: TGTGCCAGCAGTGGGTGGCGGGGGCCCGTAATTTCCAACAATGAGCAGTTCTTC. Translated: CASSGWRGPVISNNEQFF.